This TCR beta chain was profiled in a study of shared clonotypes between healthy human individuals. Study-wide results and caveats: Limitation of the genetic and exposure-history diversity represented came from the few donors.

This table comes from immunoSEQ multiplex PCR, and its TCRdb copy is limited to in-frame clones, with some not included. Of 400,000 to 500,000 clones in the sample, around 80% were seen once. About this clone: Its specificity is not known.

The CDR3 extends over 14 amino acids. Losses at the gene ends were 4 bases for V and 3 bases for J; bases not matched to a gene: 6. The germline V gene has CDR1 SGHRS and CDR2 YFSETQ. This TCR was recovered from a woman between 40 and 55 years old in good health. Some clones in this sample may be carry-over from other donors' samples. The chain links TRBV5-1 to TRBJ2-7; 8 bases are shared with TRBD2. The sample was PBMCs. The DNA for the CDR3 is TGCGCCAGCAGCCCCGAGCGGGAGATCTACGAGCAGTACTTC. It translates to CASSPEREIYEQYF.